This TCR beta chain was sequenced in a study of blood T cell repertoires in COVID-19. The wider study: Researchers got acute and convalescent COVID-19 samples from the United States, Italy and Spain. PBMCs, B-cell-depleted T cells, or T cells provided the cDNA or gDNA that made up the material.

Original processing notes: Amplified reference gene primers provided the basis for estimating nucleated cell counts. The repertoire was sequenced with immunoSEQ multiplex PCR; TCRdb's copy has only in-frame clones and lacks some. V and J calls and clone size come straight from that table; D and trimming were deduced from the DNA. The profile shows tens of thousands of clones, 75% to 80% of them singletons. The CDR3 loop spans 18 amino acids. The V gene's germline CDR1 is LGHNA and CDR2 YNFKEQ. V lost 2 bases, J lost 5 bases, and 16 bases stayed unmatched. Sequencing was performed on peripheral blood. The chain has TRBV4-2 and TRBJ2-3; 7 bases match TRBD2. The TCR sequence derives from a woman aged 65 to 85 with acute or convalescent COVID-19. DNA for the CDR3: TGTGCCAGCAGCCAAAAAACCGGACAAGCGGGGCGGGAAGATACGCAGTATTTT. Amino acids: CASSQKTGQAGREDTQYF.